The 17 T cell receptor beta chains reported below all come from one sample, sequenced in a study of regulatory T cells in long-lasting Graves disease. CDR3 regions were amplified by Arm-PCR using iRepertoire HTBI primers to build TCR beta libraries. TCRdb reanalysed the multiplex PCR reads using MiXCR and keeps one entry per CDR3 protein. The profile shows some 280,000 distinct CDR3 sequences, around 21% of them singletons. Regarding time point: persistent/refractory GD, antithyroid drugs over 5 years with positive TRAb. There was RNA extracted from PBMCs, and the TCR library was made from it. This specimen was peripheral blood mononuclear cells (PBMCs), taken when the disease was refractory, from a patient treated with antithyroid drugs. All receptors come from a female donor with Graves disease.

The gene calls are TRBV9 and TRBJ1-2; weak D call: TRBD1 (5 bases). V shed 4 bases and J shed 2 bases, with 9 bases lying between them. Germline CDR1 reads SGDLS; CDR2 reads YYNGEE. The CDR3 runs to 13 residues. CDR3 in amino acids: CASSPSGNYGYTF. Here the CDR3 DNA reads TGTGCCAGCAGCCCCTCAGGGAACTATGGCTACACCTTC.

This clonotype was recorded many times. The J gene is TRBJ1-4, the V gene TRBV28, with D tentatively TRBD1 (6 bases). The CDR3 spans 14 residues. The germline CDR1 and CDR2 sequences are MDHEN and SYDVKM. V dropped 3 bases and J dropped 6 bases, with 11 bases sitting between them. As DNA, the CDR3 is TGTGCCAGCAGTTTTGGGGGGCCGGATGAAAAACTGTTTTTT. Protein product: CASSFGGPDEKLFF.

The J gene is TRBJ2-5, the V gene TRBV11-3, with TRBD1 as a possible D gene (6 bases). Germline CDR1 SGHNT, CDR2 YENEEA. The V end lost 4 bases, the J end lost 4 bases, and 13 bases lay between the germline ends. This CDR3 has 14 amino acids. CDR3 sequence reads: CASSSRQEGETQYF. Written as DNA, the CDR3 is TGTGCCAGCAGCTCAAGACAGGAAGGAGAGACCCAGTACTTC.

The rearrangement joins TRBV6-1 to TRBJ2-7; D unresolved. The CDR3 contains 11 residues. Germline CDR1 MNHNS, CDR2 SASEGT. Deletions cut 8 bases from V and 0 bases from J, with 5 bases between. The CDR3 bases are TGTGCCAGCCACAACTCCTACGAGCAGTACTTC. This gives the protein CASHNSYEQYF.

The table lists this clonotype with many counts. The gene calls are TRBV3-1 and TRBJ1-1; D gene unclear. V lost 1 base and J lost 5, with 5 bases in between. The CDR3 totals 12 residues. In germline, CDR1 is LGHDT, CDR2 YNNKEL (reference sequence). CDR3 residues: CASSQGRTEAFF. Here the CDR3 DNA reads TGTGCCAGCAGCCAAGGGCGGACTGAAGCTTTCTTT.

This clonotype has only a few counts. The chain carries TRBV20-1 and TRBJ1-2; no definite D call. This CDR3 is built from 13 residues. V lost 2 bases, J lost 4 bases, and 11 bases lay in between. Germline CDR1 DFQATT, CDR2 SNEGSKA (reference sequence). CDR3 sequence (DNA): TGCAGTGCTAGACCAGACCAGCGCTATGGCTACACCTTC. It translates to CSARPDQRYGYTF.

The chain has TRBV7-8 and TRBJ2-4, with a tentative D call TRBD2 (6 bases). Germline values: CDR1 SGHVS, CDR2 FQNEAQ. Between the trimmed V and J ends, which lost 8 bases and 0 bases, there was a span of 14 bases. The length of the CDR3 is 15 residues. In DNA form, the CDR3 reads TGTGCCAGCGGCGGGGACGGAATAGCCAAAAACATTCAGTACTTC. Translating gives CASGGDGIAKNIQYF.

This chain joins TRBV5-5 and TRBJ2-2; D is undetermined. The germline V gene has CDR1 SGHKS and CDR2 YYEKEE (reference sequence). The V end was cut by 4 bases, the J end by 1 base, with 20 bases between. The CDR3 contains 18 residues. CDR3 bases: TGTGCCAGCAGCCCTAGACGGCGTCCAGTGGAGAACACCGGGGAGCTGTTTTTT. This encodes CASSPRRRPVENTGELFF.

V usage is TRBV10-3 and J usage is TRBJ2-2; tentatively, D is TRBD1 (6 bases). Trimming removed 6 bases from V and 5 bases from J, with 10 bases in between. The CDR3 is made up of 13 amino acids. In germline, CDR1 is ENHRY, CDR2 SYGVKD. The CDR3 sequence is CAIRGTGTGELFF. DNA for the CDR3: TGTGCCATCAGGGGCACAGGGACCGGGGAGCTGTTTTTT.

This clonotype was detected a few times. The chain recombines TRBV9 with TRBJ1-5; D uncertain. The length of the CDR3 is 13 residues. Trimming removed 1 base at V and 5 bases at J, with 7 bases between. CDR1 and CDR2 from the germline V gene are SGDLS and YYNGEE. CDR3 DNA sequence: TGTGCCAGCAGCGTACGTGGGGATCAGCCCCAGCATTTT. The encoded protein is CASSVRGDQPQHF.

The rearrangement joins TRBV11-2 to TRBJ2-5; D remains unclear. Gene TRBJ2-1 matches the end of the DNA better, so the J call may be wrong. Germline CDR1 SGHAT, CDR2 FQNNGV. The CDR3 is 15 amino acids. The CDR3 DNA is TGTGCCAGCAGCTTAGAGGATTTCGGTTACAATGAGCAGTTCTTC. Its translation is CASSLEDFGYNEQFF.

This clonotype has a handful of counts. V gene TRBV9 combines with J gene TRBJ2-3, with a possible D match to TRBD2 (5 bases). The CDR3 is made up of 13 amino acids. CDR1 is SGDLS, CDR2 YYNGEE, per germline. V dropped 4 bases and J dropped 3 bases, with 9 bases sitting between them. The CDR3 is CASSPTGTDTQYF. The CDR3 DNA sequence: TGTGCCAGCAGCCCGACGGGAACAGATACGCAGTATTTT. Full variable domain (remainder filled in from reference TRBV9 and TRBJ2-3): DSGVTQTPKHLITATGQRVTLRCSPRSGDLSVYWYQQSLDQGLQFLIQYYNGEERAKGNILERFSAQQFPDLHSELNLSSLELGDSALYFCASSPTGTDTQYFGPGTRLTVL.

This clonotype was observed a few times. The rearrangement links TRBV6-2 or TRBV6-3 to TRBJ2-2; TRBD1 is a possible D gene (5 bases). In germline, CDR1 is MNHEY, CDR2 SVGEGT. The V end lost 5 bases, the J end lost 7 bases, and 14 bases lay between the germline ends. The CDR3 covers 14 residues. In DNA form, the CDR3 reads TGTGCCAGCAGTGCAGGGTTTTTGAGCGGGGAGCTGTTTTTT. Its protein product is CASSAGFLSGELFF.

This chain joins TRBV7-9 and TRBJ1-4; TRBD1 matches at 7 bases. The V gene's germline CDR1 is SEHNR and CDR2 FQNEAQ (reference sequence). CDR3 length: 15 amino acids. V dropped 4 bases and J dropped 8; count of bases not matched to a gene: 10. The CDR3 region is CASSSTAGGKEKLFF. CDR3 nucleotide sequence: TGTGCCAGCAGCTCAACCGCAGGGGGAAAGGAAAAACTGTTTTTT.

This chain links TRBV5-1 with TRBJ2-7; 8 nucleotides agree with TRBD2. Germline V lookup: CDR1 SGHRS, CDR2 YFSETQ. Trimming at V came to 4 bases and at J to 2 bases, leaving 8 bases not matched to a gene. The CDR3 sequence is 15 residues long. CDR3 nucleotides: TGCGCCAGCAGCCCACGAGCGGGAGTACCCTACGAGCAGTACTTC. Translation: CASSPRAGVPYEQYF. Variable domain in full (rest from reference TRBV5-1 and TRBJ2-7): KAGVTQTPRYLIKTRGQQVTLSCSPISGHRSVSWYQQTPGQGLQFLFEYFSETQRNKGNFPGRFSGRQFSNSRSEMNVSTLELGDSALYLCASSPRAGVPYEQYFGPGTRLTVT.

The sample holds a few counts of this clonotype. The V call is TRBV4-2, the J call TRBJ1-1; D remains unclear. Germline values: CDR1 LGHNA, CDR2 YNFKEQ. CDR3 length equals 15 residues. V lost 3 bases to trimming and J lost 3 bases, with 14 bases between them. CDR3 coding DNA: TGTGCCAGCAGCCAGGTCGGCTCCTTCGACACTGAAGCTTTCTTT. Amino acids: CASSQVGSFDTEAFF.

This clonotype appeared a few times. This chain's CDR3 is CASSLGLAGALGGELFF. CDR3 in DNA: TGTGCCAGCAGCTTGGGACTAGCGGGCGCCTTGGGCGGGGAGCTGTTTTTT. The chain combines TRBV5-5 with TRBJ2-2; 10 bases fit TRBD2. The trim removed 0 bases at V and 7 bases at J, leaving 9 bases unmatched. Germline values: CDR1 SGHKS, CDR2 YYEKEE (reference sequence). The length of the CDR3 is 17 residues.